This T cell receptor (beta chain) derives from a study of vaccination and CD4 T cells after COVID-19. Sequenced with the Oncomine TCR Beta short-read assay was DNA taken from cultured CD4+ T cells. MiXCR was run by TCRdb on the PCR reads, yielding one entry per CDR3 protein. The data show around 21,000 distinct CDR3 sequences, roughly three fifths seen once. Treatment: roughly 10-day PBMC culture with coronavirus spike peptide pools or control peptides (ViraFEST assay). With respect to this clonotype: Its antigen is not known.

Source: CD4+ T cells from blood, cultured in vitro, taken after SARS-CoV-2 vaccination. The source is a human donor who had recovered from COVID-19.

In nucleotides, the CDR3 is TGCAGTGCCCGGGACAGGGCAGGTGAAGCTTTCTTT. Its protein is CSARDRAGEAFF. The V call is TRBV20-1, the J call TRBJ1-1, with 9 positions matching TRBD1. The germline V gene encodes CDR1 DFQATT and CDR2 SNEGSKA (reference sequence). The CDR3 spans 12 residues. The V and J ends lost 6 bases and 7 bases, in that order; junction bases with no gene match: 6.